This record covers a single T cell receptor (beta chain). No antigen is known for it. Base qualities are not recorded, but no much larger clone differs from it by a single base. This entry is derived from a study of early T cells in non-severe SARS-CoV-2 infection (dated by TCRdb to 2020 to 2022). About the full investigation: TCR sequencing used bulk RNA from unsorted whole blood, so alpha and beta chains could not be paired. Beyond this particular receptor, the publication reports: Matching against VDJdb was skewed toward anti-spike CD8 responses, likely underestimated virus-specific expansions, and missed private and CD4 specificities.

Set within a cohort of healthcare workers in London, UK, this nested case-control study involved weekly PCR testing of nasopharyngeal swabs along with blood sampling. Healthcare workers were recruited between 23 and 31 March 2020, during the week of the UK lockdown, and were followed weekly for up to roughly 16 weeks. Based on the germline V gene, the CDR1 and CDR2 sequences are MNHGY and SVAAGI. Trimming costs V 11 bases and J 6 bases, and their ends lie 14 bases apart. There are 12 amino acids in the CDR3, from cysteine to phenylalanine inclusive. This entry keeps only the CDR3 DNA: 36 bases, framed from base 1. The library relied on 5' RACE. The data were produced on a NextSeq 500. Unique molecular identifiers were attached to individual cDNA molecules in the TCR library protocol so that sequencing error and PCR bias could be corrected. Both TCR alpha and beta chains were sequenced, and tight co-correlation was observed between alpha and beta sequence abundances in each sample. On the authors' methods: V gene, J gene and CDR3 annotation of TCR sequences was performed with Decombinator V4. Expanded TCRs were defined as changing significantly between any two time points under a Poisson model with p below 0.0001. Abundances of TCRs were expressed as counts per million after normalisation to the total number of TCRs sequenced in each sample. TRAV1-2 paired with TRAJ12, TRAJ20 or TRAJ33 defined MAIT TCRs, while TRAV10 paired with TRAJ18 defined iNKT TCRs. VDJdb, accessed on 1 November 2021, was searched for TCRs annotated for CMV, EBV and SARS-CoV-2, and TCRs annotated for more than one antigen were excluded. TCRdb trimmed public reads at Q25 via fastp, called clones via MiXCR and kept in-frame beta chains. Merged by CDR3 protein, the rows form single entries marked with the most common genes and DNA. Clone size and V and J calls follow TCRdb, not the original study. In all, the sample holds about 71,000 distinct CDR3 sequences, and approximately 14% of those were seen once. The ten most abundant clones make up about an eighth of the sample.

This receptor was taken from an adult who was a healthcare worker with PCR-confirmed SARS-CoV-2 infection or an uninfected control (not recorded which). Material for sequencing was whole blood. The V and J segments used are TRBV6-9 and TRBJ2-4, and possibly TRBD1, on 6 matching bases. The CDR3 protein: CAPRGCGNIQYF. The bases read TGTGCCCCCAGGGGTTGTGGAAACATTCAGTACTTC.